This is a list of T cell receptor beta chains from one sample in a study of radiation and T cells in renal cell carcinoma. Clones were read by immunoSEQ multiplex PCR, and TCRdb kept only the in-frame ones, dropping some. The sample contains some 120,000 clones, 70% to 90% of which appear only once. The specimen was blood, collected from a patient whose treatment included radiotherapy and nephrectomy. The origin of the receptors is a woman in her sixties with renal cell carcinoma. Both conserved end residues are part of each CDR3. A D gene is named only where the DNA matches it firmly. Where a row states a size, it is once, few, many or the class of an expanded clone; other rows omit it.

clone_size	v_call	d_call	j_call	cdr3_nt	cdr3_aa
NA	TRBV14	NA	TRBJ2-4	TGTGCCAGCAGCCAAGGTGACAGCCCGAGGAGTTTTCTTTTAGCCAAAAACATTCAGTACTTC	CASSQGDSPRSFLLAKNIQYF
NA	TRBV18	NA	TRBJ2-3	TGTGCCAGCTCACCGTCTAGCGTTAGCACAGATACGCAGTATTTT	CASSPSSVSTDTQYF
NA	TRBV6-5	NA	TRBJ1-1	TGTGCCAGCAGTTACCGGCGGCAGAACACTGAAGCTTTCTTT	CASSYRRQNTEAFF
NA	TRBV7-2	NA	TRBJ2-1	TGTGCCAGCGGTTCGGGGGCGAACAATGAGCAGTTCTTC	CASGSGANNEQFF
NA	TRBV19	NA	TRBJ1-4	TGTGCCAGTAGTGACAGAACTGCAACTAATGAAAAACTGTTTTTT	CASSDRTATNEKLFF
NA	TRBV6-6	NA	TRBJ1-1	TGTGCCAGCAGTTACCCCCCCGGGGGCGTTAAGGCTGAAGCTTTCTTT	CASSYPPGGVKAEAFF
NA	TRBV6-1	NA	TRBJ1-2	TGTGCCAGCAGTGAATGGGTGGGGTCGGGTGGCTACACCTTC	CASSEWVGSGGYTF
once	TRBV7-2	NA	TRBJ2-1	TGTGCCAGCAGCCAAACAGGGACGCAGTTCTTC	CASSQTGTQFF
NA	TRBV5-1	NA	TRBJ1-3	TGCGCCAGCAGCGCGAATACCGGGGGAGGAAACACCATATATTTT	CASSANTGGGNTIYF
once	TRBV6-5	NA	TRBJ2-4	TGTGCCAGCAGGGAACAGGGCCTAGCCAAAAACATTCAGTACTTC	CASREQGLAKNIQYF
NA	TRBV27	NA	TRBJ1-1	TGTGCCAGCAGTTTGACAGCTAACACTGAAGCTTTCTTT	CASSLTANTEAFF
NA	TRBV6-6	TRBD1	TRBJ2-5	TGTGCCAGCAGGCTTAGGACAGGGGCCCAGTACTTC	CASRLRTGAQYF
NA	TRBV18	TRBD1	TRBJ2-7	TGTGCCAGCTCACCGGGACAGAACGAGCAGTACTTC	CASSPGQNEQYF
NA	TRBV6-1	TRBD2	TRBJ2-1	TGTGCCAGCAGTGGAAGACTAGCGGGCAGCTCCTACAATGAGCAGTTCTTC	CASSGRLAGSSYNEQFF